This paragraph reports one T cell receptor beta chain. These data belong to a study of blood T cell repertoires in COVID-19. The wider study: From T cells, B-cell-depleted T cells, or PBMCs came the material, which was cDNA or gDNA.

The data were produced by immunoSEQ multiplex PCR, yet TCRdb's version contains in-frame clones alone and is incomplete. The repertoire consists of some 110,000 clones, with approximately 85% occurring once and the leading ten covering 3.2%. The CDR3 loop spans 15 amino acids. Germline CDR1 reads SGHDT; CDR2 reads YYEEEE. The V gene lost 1 base and the J gene lost 3 bases, with 11 bases spanning the gap. The chain has TRBV5-6 and TRBJ1-5, with a weak D call TRBD1 (6 bases). The sample consisted of peripheral blood. This sequence was found in a woman aged 80 or over with COVID-19, enrolled during active disease. CDR3 protein: CASSLSGENNQPQHF. The CDR3 DNA reads TGTGCCAGCAGCTTGTCAGGGGAGAACAATCAGCCCCAGCATTTT.